This T cell receptor (beta chain) was identified during a study of OX40 agonist ivuxolimab in advanced cancers. From germline, CDR1 is MDHEN and CDR2 SYDVKM. The CDR3 spans 16 residues. V was clipped by 7 bases and J by 8 bases, with 23 bases between them. Here immunoSEQ multiplex PCR was the method, and the copy in TCRdb shows in-frame clones only, minus some. The table has about 40,000 clones, about 88% seen once; the top ten hold under 15%. The input for sequencing was CD4+ or CD8+ T cells sorted from blood, taken in a trial of the OX40 agonist ivuxolimab. The V gene is TRBV28, the J gene TRBJ1-4; maybe TRBD1 (5 bases). This TCR derives from an adult with an advanced solid tumor such as melanoma, head and neck, liver or kidney cancer. CDR3 nucleotide sequence: TGTGCCAGCACTTTTATGGGGGGGACCCAAGGAGAAAAACTGTTTTTT. It translates to CASTFMGGTQGEKLFF.